In this sample, the clone carrying this TCR beta chain turned up a few times. The sample originates from a study of graft-versus-host responses after intestinal transplantation. Study as a whole: Grafts that recipients had were multivisceral, liver-intestinal, or isolated intestinal transplants. The study gave all recipients anti-thymocyte globulin induction, then tacrolimus and steroids for three to four years.

Germline V lookup: CDR1 SGHAT, CDR2 FQNNGV. V lost 4 bases to trimming and J lost 9 bases, with 7 bases between them. The CDR3 runs 11 residues. Plated together were some 200,000 CFSE-labeled responder cells and some 200,000 irradiated, violet-dye-labeled stimulator cells. Regarding the study as a whole: Recipient marrow contained GvH clones, some of which appeared first in ileum or blood.

TCRdb keeps only in-frame clones here, not all; method: immunoSEQ multiplex PCR. The profile shows about 21,000 clones, 56% of them singletons. This clonotype was obtained from a human patient who received an intestinal transplant. This rearrangement joins TRBV11-2 to TRBJ2-1; a weak D match, TRBD2 (6 bases). Specimen: alloreactive CD4+ T cells from a mixed lymphocyte reaction culture, collected before intestinal transplant. Described subset: CFSE-low proliferating T cells sorted from approximately six-day pre-transplant mixed lymphocyte reaction (GvH or HvG direction). This CDR3 is CASSSGVEQFF. In DNA form, the CDR3 reads TGTGCCAGCAGCTCGGGGGTTGAGCAGTTCTTC.